This T cell receptor (beta chain) was recorded in a study of shared clonotypes between healthy human individuals. Study results and caveats: Larger estimated richness was generally recorded for naive subsets relative to memory subsets.

Profiling relied on immunoSEQ multiplex PCR, and the TCRdb table lists in-frame clones only, not all of them. The sample yields around 200,000 clones, about 66% seen once. CDR3 length: 12 amino acids. The V segment lost 5 bases and the J segment 15 bases; nucleotides outside the gene matches: 8. In germline, CDR1 is SNHLY, CDR2 FYNNEI. This clone was detected only a few times. Antigen: not known. J is TRBJ2-1 and V is TRBV2; 9 bases agree with TRBD1. The clonotype comes from a young man in good health. The sequencing sample was made of memory CD4+ T cells sorted from blood. The sample's subset: CD45RA-negative fraction. CDR3 loop: CASSSSGTGLFF. DNA for the CDR3: TGTGCCAGCAGTTCCTCCGGGACAGGGTTGTTCTTC.